The sequence of this T cell receptor (beta chain) was determined in a study of blood T cell repertoires in COVID-19. Libraries were prepared by immunoSEQ multiplex PCR; TCRdb keeps only in-frame clonotypes and omits some of them. The sample consists of 150,000 to 170,000 clones, approximately 84% of them appearing once. V shed 6 bases and J shed 8 bases, with 16 bases lying between them. The CDR3 sequence is 14 residues long. The germline CDR1 and CDR2 sequences are KGHSH and LQKENI. Sequencing was performed on peripheral blood. The receptor was isolated from a woman aged 55-69 years with COVID-19, enrolled during active disease. This sequence joins TRBV18 and TRBJ1-4; a weak D match, TRBD1 (6 bases). CDR3 bases: TGTGCCAGCTCCCCAGGGGTAGGGGAAGAAAAACTGTTTTTT. Translating gives CASSPGVGEEKLFF.